This TCR beta chain was identified in a study of graft-versus-host responses after intestinal transplantation. Findings and limits, study-wide: Patients with graft-donor T cell macrochimerism had high graft-versus-host to host-versus-graft clonal ratios in allografts. Detected in recipient marrow were GvH clones, some of which were first observed in ileum or blood.

Points on this clone: The antigen remains unidentified.

Generated by immunoSEQ multiplex PCR, the TCRdb table keeps only in-frame clones and is missing some. This table has about 21,000 clones, 89% appearing once. Germline V gives CDR1 LNHNV, CDR2 YYDKDF (reference sequence). There are 13 residues in the CDR3. V was pared by 5 bases and J by 8 bases, with 12 bases between. The material sequenced was PBMCs, taken about 69 days after intestinal transplantation. This sequence originates from a human patient who received an intestinal transplant, so some T cells may come from the graft donor. The chain uses TRBV15 and TRBJ1-4; D might be TRBD1 (5 bases). The DNA of the CDR3 is TGTGCCACCAGCTTCGACAGAGAGGAAAAACTGTTTTTT. This encodes CATSFDREEKLFF.